The next 32 T cell receptor beta chains were all read from a single sample in a study of OX40 agonist ivuxolimab in advanced cancers. The protocol was immunoSEQ multiplex PCR, while the TCRdb copy is restricted to in-frame clones and leaves out a portion. The sample shows around 99,000 clones, 80% to 95% of them seen only once. Material: CD4+ or CD8+ T cells sorted from blood, obtained in a trial of the OX40 agonist ivuxolimab. These receptors came from an adult with an advanced solid tumor such as melanoma, head and neck, liver or kidney cancer.

The chain uses TRBV7-9 and TRBJ1-1; the match to TRBD1 covers 7 bases. The V and J ends lost 4 bases and 0 bases, in that order; junction bases with no gene match: 8. This CDR3 has 16 amino acids. Germline lookup yields CDR1 SEHNR and CDR2 FQNEAQ (reference sequence). CDR3 protein: CASSWAGGVMNTEAFF. In nucleotides, the CDR3 is TGTGCCAGCAGCTGGGCAGGGGGTGTAATGAACACTGAAGCTTTCTTT.

This chain links TRBV5-1 with TRBJ1-1; 8 nucleotides match TRBD1. CDR3 length: 14 residues. Unmatched junction bases numbered 6, after V lost 7 bases and J lost 1 base. The germline V gene encodes CDR1 SGHRS and CDR2 YFSETQ. The CDR3, as DNA: TGCGCCAGCCTCTCCGGGACAGGGAACACTGAAGCTTTCTTT. Translation gives CASLSGTGNTEAFF.

The chain has TRBV29-1 and TRBJ2-1; TRBD2 might be the D (5 bases). The CDR3 has 13 residues. The V gene's germline CDR1 is SQVTM and CDR2 ANQGSEA. Trimming removed 5 bases at V and 6 bases at J, with 14 bases between. The CDR3 nucleotides read TGCAGCGTTCTAAGGCTAGCATCCAATGAGCAGTTCTTC. As protein: CSVLRLASNEQFF.

V is TRBV5-1 and J is TRBJ2-7, with a weak D call TRBD1 (7 bases). V lost 3 bases and J 3 bases, leaving 22 bases between the germline ends. The CDR3 covers 17 residues. Germline assignment: CDR1 SGHRS and CDR2 YFSETQ. CDR3 nucleotide sequence: TGCGCCAGCAGCTCGACAGGGCCCACGGCGGGGCTCTACGAGCAGTACTTC. It translates to CASSSTGPTAGLYEQYF.

The chain carries TRBV27 and TRBJ2-1, with 9 bases fitting TRBD1. Trimming removed 2 bases from V and 7 bases from J; junction bases left unmatched: 6. The CDR3 loop spans 15 amino acids. Per the germline V gene, CDR1 is MNHEY and CDR2 is SMNVEV (reference sequence). CDR3 protein: CASSLGQGPGNEQFF. The CDR3 DNA reads TGTGCCAGCAGTTTAGGACAGGGGCCTGGAAATGAGCAGTTCTTC.

This clone came up once. The chain combines TRBV7-9 with TRBJ1-1; D unclear. Per the germline V gene, CDR1 is SEHNR and CDR2 is FQNEAQ (reference sequence). The CDR3 spans 13 residues. V gave up 2 bases and J gave up 2 bases, with 6 bases separating them. In nucleotides, the CDR3 is TGTGCCAGCAGCTTAAGCAGCAACACTGAAGCTTTCTTT. It yields the protein CASSLSSNTEAFF.

This clone was recorded only once. The gene calls are TRBV14 and TRBJ2-7, with D maybe TRBD1 (6 bases). V lost 4 bases and J 3 bases, leaving 22 bases between the germline ends. Per germline, CDR1 SGHDN and CDR2 FVKESK. The CDR3 is made up of 17 amino acids. This chain's CDR3 is CASSPRVEAGGFYEQYF. The CDR3 DNA sequence: TGTGCCAGCAGCCCCCGGGTAGAGGCTGGGGGCTTCTACGAGCAGTACTTC. Based on the CDR3 plus reference TRBV14 and TRBJ2-7, the full variable domain is EAGVTQFPSHSVIEKGQTVTLRCDPISGHDNLYWYRRVMGKEIKFLLHFVKESKQDESGMPNNRFLAERTGGTYSTLKVQPAELEDSGVYFCASSPRVEAGGFYEQYFGPGTRLTVT.

The rearrangement links TRBV6-1 to TRBJ2-1; possibly TRBD1 or TRBD2 for D (5 bases each). Germline-derived CDR1 and CDR2 are MNHNS and SASEGT. The V end lost 8 bases, the J end lost 9 bases, and 11 bases lay between the germline ends. The CDR3 loop spans 11 amino acids. CDR3: CASALGGEQFF. The CDR3 nucleotides read TGTGCCAGCGCCCTTGGGGGTGAGCAGTTCTTC.

This rearrangement joins TRBV7-3 to TRBJ2-7, with 9 positions matching TRBD2. V gave up 2 bases and J gave up 6 bases; unmatched junction bases: 8. In germline, CDR1 is SGHTA, CDR2 FQGTGA. This CDR3 contains 15 residues. The CDR3 DNA reads TGTGCCAGCAGCTTACGAGCGGGAGGCTACCCCGAGCAGTACTTC. Encoded protein: CASSLRAGGYPEQYF.

J is TRBJ2-1 and V is TRBV9; 8 nucleotides agree with TRBD2. The germline V gene encodes CDR1 SGDLS and CDR2 YYNGEE. The CDR3 length is 18 residues. The V segment lost 0 bases and the J segment 2 bases; nucleotides outside the gene matches: 10. This CDR3 is CASSVGIQRESPYNEQFF. DNA of the CDR3: TGTGCCAGCAGCGTAGGTATCCAGCGGGAGTCCCCCTACAATGAGCAGTTCTTC.

This clone has a handful of counts. CDR3 region: CASSPGTGEYEQYF. CDR3 DNA sequence: TGTGCCAGTAGTCCCGGGACAGGGGAGTACGAGCAGTACTTC. The chain is built from TRBV19 and TRBJ2-7; 10 nucleotides line up with TRBD1. Germline V gene sequence: CDR1 LNHDA, CDR2 SQIVND (reference sequence). Losses at the gene ends were 5 bases for V and 4 bases for J; bases not matched to a gene: 5. This CDR3 comprises 14 residues.

The chain links TRBV4-2 to TRBJ2-1, with 13 positions matching TRBD2. Unmatched junction bases numbered 14, after V lost 4 bases and J lost 8 bases. Germline CDR1 reads LGHNA; CDR2 reads YNFKEQ. CDR3 size: 18 residues. CDR3 sequence (DNA): TGTGCCAGCAGCCCAAGATCTACTAGCGGGAGGGAAGGCGATGAGCAGTTCTTC. Translation gives CASSPRSTSGREGDEQFF.

This chain connects TRBV6-6 to TRBJ1-4; D unclear. The CDR3 runs 15 residues. Trimming removed 6 bases from V and 7 bases from J, with 18 bases in between. The V gene's germline CDR1 is MNHNY and CDR2 SVGAGI (reference sequence). The CDR3 bases are TGTGCCAGCAGGATGCAAGTGGTAGAGGGTGAAAAACTGTTTTTT. Protein product: CASRMQVVEGEKLFF.

This chain uses TRBV18 with TRBJ2-3; no reliable D call. The germline V gene has CDR1 KGHSH and CDR2 LQKENI. V gave up 3 bases and J gave up 5 bases, with 9 bases separating them. The CDR3 has 13 residues. Here the CDR3 DNA reads TGTGCCAGCTCACCGGACCGGTTAGATACGCAGTATTTT. It yields the protein CASSPDRLDTQYF.

The V call is TRBV12-5, the J call TRBJ2-7; D unclear. There are 12 residues in the CDR3. The V end was cut by 1 base, the J end by 7 bases, with 8 bases between. Germline values: CDR1 LGHNT, CDR2 FRNRAP. This CDR3 reads CASGLEAREQYF. The CDR3 DNA is TGTGCTAGTGGTTTGGAGGCAAGGGAGCAGTACTTC. The complete variable domain, with remaining parts taken from reference TRBV12-5 and TRBJ2-7, reads DARVTQTPRHKVTEMGQEVTMRCQPILGHNTVFWYRQTMMQGLELLAYFRNRAPLDDSGMPKDRFSAEMPDATLATLKIQPSEPRDSAVYFCASGLEAREQYFGPGTRLTVT.

In this sample, this clone turned up once. The CDR3 loop reads CASSSRQGGTGELFF. The CDR3 DNA sequence: TGCGCCAGCAGCTCCAGACAGGGGGGTACCGGGGAGCTGTTTTTT. The chain recombines TRBV5-1 with TRBJ2-2, with 9 bases fitting TRBD1. With V trimmed by 3 bases and J by 5 bases, 5 bases remained unmatched. Germline V gene lookup returns CDR1 SGHRS and CDR2 YFSETQ. This CDR3 is 15 amino acids long.

The chain recombines TRBV11-2 with TRBJ2-1; no reliable D call. This CDR3 has 14 amino acids. Germline CDR1 and CDR2: SGHAT and FQNNGV. Trimming removed 1 base from V and 6 bases from J, with 10 bases in between. The CDR3 DNA reads TGTGCCAGCAGCTTAGGTGGCGGAGCCAATGAGCAGTTCTTC. Protein: CASSLGGGANEQFF.

This chain uses TRBV6-5 with TRBJ2-7; TRBD2 might be the D (6 bases). From germline, CDR1 is MNHEY and CDR2 SVGAGI. The CDR3 extends over 15 amino acids. Trimming shortened V by 6 bases and J by 2 bases, and 17 bases separated the two germline ends. CDR3 in amino acids: CASSRPRGGTYEQYF. CDR3 DNA sequence: TGTGCCAGCAGCCGCCCGCGGGGCGGGACCTACGAGCAGTACTTC.

The chain joins TRBV27 to TRBJ1-6, with D possibly being TRBD1 (5 bases). This CDR3 region has 15 residues. Trimming took 6 bases from V and 9 from J, leaving 18 bases between them. Germline V gene sequence: CDR1 MNHEY, CDR2 SMNVEV (reference sequence). CDR3 nucleotides: TGTGCCAGCAGCTCAGGGTTAATTTTTAGTTCACCCCTCCACTTT. Translating gives CASSSGLIFSSPLHF.

This chain joins TRBV5-6 and TRBJ1-5; unclear D gene. Germline V lookup: CDR1 SGHDT, CDR2 YYEEEE. V was shortened by 2 bases and J by 5 bases, with 5 bases between the two germline ends. The CDR3 contains 12 residues. The CDR3 DNA reads as TGTGCCAGCAGCTTAGAAGATCAGCCCCAGCATTTT. Amino acid sequence: CASSLEDQPQHF.

The rearrangement joins TRBV6-1 to TRBJ2-7, with D maybe TRBD1 (6 bases). The V end lost 1 base, the J end lost 4 bases, and 17 bases lay between the germline ends. Germline CDR1 MNHNS, CDR2 SASEGT. The CDR3 totals 16 residues. CDR3 nucleotides: TGTGCCAGCAGTGAAGGGGGACACTATCCTTCGTACGAGCAGTACTTC. Its protein is CASSEGGHYPSYEQYF.

The chain uses TRBV7-2 and TRBJ2-1; 10 nucleotides match TRBD1. J lost 6 bases, V lost 1 base, and 6 bases had no gene match. This CDR3 is 16 amino acids long. The V gene's germline CDR1 is SGHTA and CDR2 FQGNSA. CDR3 residues: CASSLGGTGVANEQFF. CDR3 nucleotide sequence: TGTGCCAGCAGCTTAGGGGGGACAGGGGTGGCCAATGAGCAGTTCTTC. The entire variable domain, with the rest obtained from reference TRBV7-2 and TRBJ2-1, is as follows: GAGVSQSPSNKVTEKGKDVELRCDPISGHTALYWYRQSLGQGLEFLIYFQGNSAPDKSGLPSDRFSAERTGGSVSTLTIQRTQQEDSAVYLCASSLGGTGVANEQFFGPGTRLTVL.

The chain uses TRBV5-1 and TRBJ2-7; no reliable D call. This CDR3 comprises 14 residues. Germline V lookup: CDR1 SGHRS, CDR2 YFSETQ. V lost 0 bases, J lost 2 bases, and 9 bases lay in between. This CDR3 reads CASSLGARAYEQYF. The CDR3 coding sequence is TGCGCCAGCAGCTTGGGGGCCAGAGCCTACGAGCAGTACTTC.

This clone was seen just once. This chain links TRBV15 with TRBJ1-5, with 11 positions matching TRBD1. The CDR3 is 17 amino acids. Unmatched junction bases numbered 6, after V lost 1 base and J lost 4 bases. Germline CDR1 and CDR2: LNHNV and YYDKDF (reference sequence). The CDR3 sequence is CATSRGLRDRGNQPQHF. The DNA of the CDR3 is TGTGCCACCAGCAGAGGACTCCGGGACAGGGGGAATCAGCCCCAGCATTTT.

This clone came up once. The rearrangement joins TRBV6-4 to TRBJ1-2; D is perhaps TRBD1 (6 bases). The CDR3 covers 16 residues. The V and J ends lost 10 bases and 4 bases respectively, with 25 bases between them. The germline CDR1 and CDR2 sequences are MRHNA and SNTAGT. In DNA form, the CDR3 reads TGTGCCACATCGACAGGACCATCCAAATCCAGCTATGGCTACACCTTC. Translation gives CATSTGPSKSSYGYTF.

The rearrangement links TRBV28 to TRBJ2-3; D not certain. V shed 7 bases and J shed 2 bases, with 1 base lying between them. Germline CDR1 MDHEN, CDR2 SYDVKM. The CDR3 extends over 10 amino acids. The CDR3 nucleotides read TGTGCCAGCATCACAGATACGCAGTATTTT. It translates to CASITDTQYF.

The chain couples TRBV21-1 to TRBJ2-3; TRBD1, the D gene given by the table, was not confirmed from the DNA. TRBV21-1 is shown as a pseudogene. This CDR3 has 15 residues. CDR3 sequence: CASSKGQGSTDTQYF. Here the CDR3 DNA reads TGTGCCAGCAGCAAAGGGCAGGGCAGCACAGATACGCAGTATTTT.

The chain combines TRBV27 with TRBJ2-7, with 8 positions matching TRBD2. The CDR3 extends over 8 amino acids. The germline gives CDR1 MNHEY, CDR2 SMNVEV (reference sequence). Germline trimming cut 9 bases from V and 11 bases from J; bases unmatched to any gene: 0. The CDR3 reads CARGLEYF. In DNA form, the CDR3 reads TGTGCCAGGGGACTAGAGTACTTC.

The J gene is TRBJ2-6, the V gene TRBV28; unclear D gene. The CDR3 sequence is 15 residues long. Germline CDR1 reads MDHEN; CDR2 reads SYDVKM. Trimming stripped 6 bases from V and 0 bases from J, with 9 bases between. CDR3 sequence (DNA): TGTGCCAGCAGCCCCAGTAGCTCTGGGGCCAACGTCCTGACTTTC. This translates into CASSPSSSGANVLTF.

The CDR3 DNA is TGTGCCAGCGGACTGCTAAACACCGGGGAGCTGTTTTTT. Its protein is CASGLLNTGELFF. The rearrangement uses TRBV7-3 and TRBJ2-2; D is perhaps TRBD2 (5 bases). CDR3 length equals 13 residues. Trimming stripped 8 bases from V and 2 bases from J, with 9 bases between. Germline V gene lookup returns CDR1 SGHTA and CDR2 FQGTGA. Variable domain in full (rest from reference TRBV7-3 and TRBJ2-2): GAGVSQTPSNKVTEKGKYVELRCDPISGHTALYWYRQSLGQGPEFLIYFQGTGAADDSGLPNDRFFAVRPEGSVSTLKIQRTERGDSAVYLCASGLLNTGELFFGEGSRLTVL.

This chain connects TRBV10-3 to TRBJ1-2, with 8 bases identical to TRBD1. Looked up from germline, CDR1 is ENHRY and CDR2 is SYGVKD. The CDR3 covers 15 residues. V lost 0 bases to trimming and J lost 4 bases; unmatched junction nucleotides: 4. The CDR3 sequence: CAISESTGVTYGYTF. The CDR3 DNA follows: TGTGCCATCAGTGAGTCGACAGGGGTAACCTATGGCTACACCTTC.

The rearrangement uses TRBV9 and TRBJ2-6; D is unclear. The CDR3 contains 13 residues. Trimming took 5 bases from V and 4 from J, leaving 7 bases between them. The germline V gene encodes CDR1 SGDLS and CDR2 YYNGEE. This CDR3 is CASSSVGANVLTF. DNA of the CDR3: TGTGCCAGCAGTTCCGTGGGGGCCAACGTCCTGACTTTC.